This entry features one TCR beta chain sequence. Germline V lookup: CDR1 SGHRS, CDR2 YFSETQ. The CDR3 is 12 residues long. V was clipped by 4 bases and J by 6 bases, with 11 bases between them. The data belong to a study of blood T cell repertoires in COVID-19. TCRdb's table, derived via immunoSEQ multiplex PCR, lists solely in-frame clones and lacks some. The data show approximately 75,000 clones, around 90% seen once. The TCR was taken from a man between 45 and 60 years old with acute or convalescent COVID-19. The gene calls are TRBV5-1 and TRBJ2-7; TRBD2 is a possible D gene (5 bases). The sequenced sample was peripheral blood. The DNA of the CDR3 is TGCGCCAGCAGCGGCCCCGGGGTCGAGCAGTACTTC. It is translated as CASSGPGVEQYF.